This T cell receptor (beta chain) was sequenced for a study of post-analysis software for immune sequencing data. Overall study: As for disease course, relapsing-remitting, secondary progressive and progressive-relapsing multiple sclerosis were all included. Study findings and constraints: Samples from one preparation batch, clustered by F measure, grouped strongly together. Elevated frequency relative to controls characterized 4 or 5 TRBV segments in patients, TRBV5-6, TRBV5-1 and TRBV20-1 among them.

This CDR3 region has 13 residues. From germline, CDR1 is SNHLY and CDR2 FYNNEI. In the case of this clonotype: Its antigen is not known. Relative to the germline gene, one junction end is altered; a read error may explain this.

Unique-molecular-identifier-tagged TCR beta cDNA libraries were used. The T cell input of about 0.9 to 11 million gave a few hundred thousand cDNA molecules. From the PCR reads, TCRdb called clonotypes with MiXCR, one entry per CDR3 protein. The profile shows roughly 600,000 distinct CDR3 sequences, around 44% of them singletons. V usage is TRBV2 and J usage is TRBJ1-2, with D unresolved. Material: blood. This receptor was taken from a girl between 5 and 17 years old with multiple sclerosis. The CDR3 is CASSEMLPYGHTF. The CDR3 nucleotides read TGTGCCAGCAGTGAAATGCTCCCCTATGGCCACACCTTC.